This T cell receptor (beta chain) was found in a study of shared clonotypes between healthy human individuals. Assay: immunoSEQ multiplex PCR; the TCRdb copy retains only in-frame clones and omits some. Here the sample spans 600,000 to 700,000 clones, more than 70% being singletons. This clone has a single count. The germline gives CDR1 SGHNT, CDR2 YENEEA. V was clipped by 5 bases and J by 0 bases; unmatched bases: 4. The CDR3 totals 15 residues. The sample consisted of memory CD4+ T cells sorted from blood. Described subset: CD45RA-negative fraction. V usage is TRBV11-3 and J usage is TRBJ1-1, with TRBD1 matching over 9 bases. This sequence originates from a woman aged 30 to 39 in good health. The CDR3 reads CASSRGQGMNTEAFF. CDR3 DNA sequence: TGTGCCAGCAGCCGGGGACAGGGCATGAACACTGAAGCTTTCTTT.